This T cell receptor beta chain comes out of a study of shared clonotypes between healthy human individuals. Study background: For every donor, three CD4 naive, three CD4 memory, two CD8 naive and one CD8 memory plates were used.

Across several immunoSEQ plates, the genomic DNA of each subset was split evenly. Assay: immunoSEQ multiplex PCR; the TCRdb copy retains only in-frame clones and omits some. The table lists 2 million to 2.5 million clones, more than 85% of them singletons, with 1.5% to 2% in the top ten. This CDR3 region has 10 residues. In germline, CDR1 is SQVTM, CDR2 ANQGSEA. V was pared by 8 bases and J by 10 bases, with 12 bases between. Positive CCR7 selection of CD45RO-negative cells yielded the naive CD8 cells, and terminally differentiated effector memory CD45RA+ cells were excluded. There were only Caucasian adults among the donors, and all lived in Nashville, Tennessee.

Input material: naive CD8+ T cells from PBMCs. V gene TRBV29-1 combines with J gene TRBJ2-1; possible D gene TRBD2, 5 bases. This TCR came from a man younger than 35 in good health. Some clones in this sample may be carry-over from other donors' samples. The DNA of the CDR3 is TGCAGCTCAGGTGGGAGAGAGCAGTTCTTC. Translated: CSSGGREQFF.